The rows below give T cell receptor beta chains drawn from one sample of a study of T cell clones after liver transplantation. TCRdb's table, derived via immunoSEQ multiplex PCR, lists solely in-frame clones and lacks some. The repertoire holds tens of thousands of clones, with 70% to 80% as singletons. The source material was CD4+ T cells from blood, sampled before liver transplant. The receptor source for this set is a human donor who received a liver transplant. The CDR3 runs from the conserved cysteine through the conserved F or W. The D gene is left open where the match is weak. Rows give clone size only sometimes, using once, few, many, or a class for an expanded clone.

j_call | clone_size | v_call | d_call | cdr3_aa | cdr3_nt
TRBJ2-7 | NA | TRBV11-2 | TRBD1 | CASSLDRGKLHEQYF | TGTGCCAGCAGCTTAGACAGGGGGAAGCTCCACGAGCAGTACTTC
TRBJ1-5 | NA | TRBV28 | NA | CASDGRFNQPQHF | TGTGCCAGCGACGGGAGGTTCAATCAGCCCCAGCATTTT
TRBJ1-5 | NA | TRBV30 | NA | CAWSVKGNQPQHF | TGTGCCTGGAGTGTTAAGGGGAATCAGCCCCAGCATTTT
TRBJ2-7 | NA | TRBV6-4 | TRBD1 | CASDDRDEQYF | TGTGCCAGTGACGACAGGGACGAGCAGTACTTC
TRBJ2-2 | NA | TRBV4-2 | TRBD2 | CASSQVGTSGTGELFF | TGTGCCAGCAGCCAAGTAGGGACTAGCGGGACCGGGGAGCTGTTTTTT
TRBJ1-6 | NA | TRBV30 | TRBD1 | CAWSGGTGERSYNSPLHF | TGTGCCTGGAGTGGGGGGACAGGGGAAAGGTCCTATAATTCACCCCTCCACTTT
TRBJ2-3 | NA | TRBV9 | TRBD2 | CASSVGGVRTDTQYF | TGTGCCAGCAGCGTGGGGGGGGTCCGCACAGATACGCAGTATTTT
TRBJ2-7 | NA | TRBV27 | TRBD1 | CASSLSGTGTYEQYF | TGTGCCAGCAGTTTATCGGGGACAGGGACGTACGAGCAGTACTTC
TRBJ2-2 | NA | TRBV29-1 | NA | CSVVSRAAGELFF | TGCAGCGTTGTCTCCAGGGCCGCCGGGGAGCTGTTTTTT
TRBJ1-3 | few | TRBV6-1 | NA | CASSVEPRSGNTIYF | TGTGCCAGCAGTGTAGAGCCCCGCTCTGGAAACACCATATATTTT
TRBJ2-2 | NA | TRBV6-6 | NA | CASSYQGGTGELFF | TGTGCCAGCAGTTACCAGGGCGGCACCGGGGAGCTGTTTTTT